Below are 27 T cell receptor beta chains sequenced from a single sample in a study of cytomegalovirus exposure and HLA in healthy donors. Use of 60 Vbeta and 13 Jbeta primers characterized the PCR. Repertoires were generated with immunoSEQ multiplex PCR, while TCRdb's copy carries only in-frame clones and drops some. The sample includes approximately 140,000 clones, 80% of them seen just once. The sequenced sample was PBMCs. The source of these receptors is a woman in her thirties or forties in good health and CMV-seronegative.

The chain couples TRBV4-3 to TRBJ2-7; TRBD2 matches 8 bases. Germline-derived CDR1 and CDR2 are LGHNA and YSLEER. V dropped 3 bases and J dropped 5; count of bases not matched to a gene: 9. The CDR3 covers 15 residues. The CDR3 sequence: CASSQGRGAGNEQYF. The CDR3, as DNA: TGCGCCAGCAGCCAGGGGCGGGGGGCTGGGAACGAGCAGTACTTC.

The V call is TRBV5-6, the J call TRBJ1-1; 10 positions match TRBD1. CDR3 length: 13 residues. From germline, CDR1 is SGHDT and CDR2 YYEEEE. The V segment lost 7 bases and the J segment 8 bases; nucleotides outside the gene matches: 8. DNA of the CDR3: TGTGCCAGCCTAGGGACAGGGGCGTCGGAAGCTTTCTTT. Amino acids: CASLGTGASEAFF.

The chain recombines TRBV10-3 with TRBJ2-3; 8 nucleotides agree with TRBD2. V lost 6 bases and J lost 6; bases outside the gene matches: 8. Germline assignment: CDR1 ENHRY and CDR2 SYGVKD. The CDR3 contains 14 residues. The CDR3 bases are TGTGCCATCAGGTTAAGCGGGGGCAGGGATACGCAGTATTTT. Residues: CAIRLSGGRDTQYF.

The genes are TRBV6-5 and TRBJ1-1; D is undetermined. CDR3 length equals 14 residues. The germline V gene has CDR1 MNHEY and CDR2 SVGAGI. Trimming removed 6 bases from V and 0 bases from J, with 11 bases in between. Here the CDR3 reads CASRSDFLNTEAFF. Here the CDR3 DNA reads TGTGCCAGCAGATCTGACTTCCTGAACACTGAAGCTTTCTTT.

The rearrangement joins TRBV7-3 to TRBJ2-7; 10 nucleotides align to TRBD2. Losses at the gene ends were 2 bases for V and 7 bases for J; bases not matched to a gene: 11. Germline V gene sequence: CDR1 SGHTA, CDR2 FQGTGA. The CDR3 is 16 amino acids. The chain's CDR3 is CASSLGLAGGLGEQYF. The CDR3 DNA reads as TGTGCCAGCAGCTTAGGGTTAGCGGGGGGTCTTGGGGAGCAGTACTTC.

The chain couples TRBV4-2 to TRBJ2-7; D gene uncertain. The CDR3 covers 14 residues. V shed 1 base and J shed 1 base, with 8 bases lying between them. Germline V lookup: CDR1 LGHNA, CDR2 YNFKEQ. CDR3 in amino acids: CASSQGVESYEQYF. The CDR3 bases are TGTGCCAGCAGCCAAGGTGTAGAATCCTACGAGCAGTACTTC.

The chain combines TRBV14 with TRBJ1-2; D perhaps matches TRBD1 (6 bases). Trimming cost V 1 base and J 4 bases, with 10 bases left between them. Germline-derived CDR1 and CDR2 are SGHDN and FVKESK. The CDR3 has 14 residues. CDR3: CASSQGRGPYGYTF. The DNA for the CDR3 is TGTGCCAGCAGCCAAGGCAGGGGACCCTATGGCTACACCTTC.

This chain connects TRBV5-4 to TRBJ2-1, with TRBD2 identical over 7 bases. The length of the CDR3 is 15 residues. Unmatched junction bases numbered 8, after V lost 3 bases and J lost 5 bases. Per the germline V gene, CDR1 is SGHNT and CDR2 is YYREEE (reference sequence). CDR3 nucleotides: TGTGCCAGCAGCTCCGGACTAGTAAGGGACAATGAGCAGTTCTTC. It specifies CASSSGLVRDNEQFF.

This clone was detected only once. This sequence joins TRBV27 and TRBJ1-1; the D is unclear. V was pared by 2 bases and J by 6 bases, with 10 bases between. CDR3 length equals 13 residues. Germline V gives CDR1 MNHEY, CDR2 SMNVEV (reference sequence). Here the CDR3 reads CASSLSLQAEAFF. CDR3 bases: TGTGCCAGCAGTTTAAGTCTCCAGGCTGAAGCTTTCTTT.

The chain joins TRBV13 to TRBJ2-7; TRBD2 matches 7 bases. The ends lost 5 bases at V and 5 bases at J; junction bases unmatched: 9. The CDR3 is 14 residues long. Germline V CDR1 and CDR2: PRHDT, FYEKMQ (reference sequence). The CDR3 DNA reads TGTGCCAGCAGCGCCAGGACTAGTCCCCACGAGCAGTACTTC. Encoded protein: CASSARTSPHEQYF.

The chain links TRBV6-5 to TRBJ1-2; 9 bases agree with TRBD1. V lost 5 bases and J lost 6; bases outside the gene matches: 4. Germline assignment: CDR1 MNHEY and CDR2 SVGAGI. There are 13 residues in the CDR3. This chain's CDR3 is CASSRGTGHGYTF. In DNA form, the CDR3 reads TGTGCCAGCAGTCGCGGGACAGGGCATGGCTACACCTTC.

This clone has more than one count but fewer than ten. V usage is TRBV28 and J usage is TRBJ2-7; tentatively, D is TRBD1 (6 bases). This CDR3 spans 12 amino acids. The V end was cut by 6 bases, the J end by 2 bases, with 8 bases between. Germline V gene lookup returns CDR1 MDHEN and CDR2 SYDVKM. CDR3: CASRQGTYEQYF. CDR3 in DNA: TGTGCCAGCAGACAGGGTACCTACGAGCAGTACTTC.

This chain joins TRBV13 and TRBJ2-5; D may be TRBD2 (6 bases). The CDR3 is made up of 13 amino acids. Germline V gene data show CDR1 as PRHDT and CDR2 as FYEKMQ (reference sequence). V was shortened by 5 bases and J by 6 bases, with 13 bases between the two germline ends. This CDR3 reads CASSILAGQTQYF. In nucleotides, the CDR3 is TGTGCCAGCAGCATACTAGCAGGCCAGACCCAGTACTTC.

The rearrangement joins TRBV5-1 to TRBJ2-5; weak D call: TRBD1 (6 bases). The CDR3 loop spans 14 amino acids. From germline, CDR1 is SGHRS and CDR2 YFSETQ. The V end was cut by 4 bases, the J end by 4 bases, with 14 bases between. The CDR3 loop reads CASSTGTAGETQYF. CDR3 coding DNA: TGCGCCAGCAGCACAGGGACGGCTGGAGAGACCCAGTACTTC.

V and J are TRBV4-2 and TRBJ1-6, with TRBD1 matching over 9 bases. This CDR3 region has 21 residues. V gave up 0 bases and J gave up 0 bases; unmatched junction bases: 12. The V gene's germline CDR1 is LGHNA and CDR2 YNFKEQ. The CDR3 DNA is TGTGCCAGCAGCCAAGATATTTATCCGGGACAGGGATTCTCCTATAATTCACCCCTCCACTTT. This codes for CASSQDIYPGQGFSYNSPLHF.

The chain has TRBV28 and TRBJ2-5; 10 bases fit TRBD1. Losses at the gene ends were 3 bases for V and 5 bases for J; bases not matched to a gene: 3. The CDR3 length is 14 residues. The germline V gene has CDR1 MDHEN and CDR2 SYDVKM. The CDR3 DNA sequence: TGTGCCAGCAGTTTGGGACAGGGGCCGGAGACCCAGTACTTC. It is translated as CASSLGQGPETQYF.

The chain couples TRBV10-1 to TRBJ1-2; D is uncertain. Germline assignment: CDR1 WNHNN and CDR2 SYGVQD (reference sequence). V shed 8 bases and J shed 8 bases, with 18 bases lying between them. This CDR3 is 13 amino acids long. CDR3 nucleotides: TGCGCCAGCGTAGGTGAGGTGGTAGGAGGCTACACCTTC. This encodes CASVGEVVGGYTF.

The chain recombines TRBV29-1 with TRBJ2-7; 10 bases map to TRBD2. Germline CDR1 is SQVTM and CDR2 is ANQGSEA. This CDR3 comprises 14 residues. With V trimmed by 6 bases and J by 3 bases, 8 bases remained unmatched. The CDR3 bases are TGCAGCGTGGTCCTAGCGGGAGAGGTCTACGAGCAGTACTTC. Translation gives CSVVLAGEVYEQYF.

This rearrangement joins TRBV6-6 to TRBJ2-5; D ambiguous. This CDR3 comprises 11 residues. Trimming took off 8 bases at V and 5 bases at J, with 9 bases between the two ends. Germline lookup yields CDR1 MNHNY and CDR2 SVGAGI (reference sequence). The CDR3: CASQRSETQYF. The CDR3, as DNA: TGTGCCAGCCAGAGGTCGGAGACCCAGTACTTC.

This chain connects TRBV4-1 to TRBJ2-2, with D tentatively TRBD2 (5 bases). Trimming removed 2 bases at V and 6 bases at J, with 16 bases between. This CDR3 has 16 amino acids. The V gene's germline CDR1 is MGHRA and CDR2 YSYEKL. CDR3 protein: CASSQQRTPKAGELFF. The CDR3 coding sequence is TGCGCCAGCAGCCAACAGAGGACTCCCAAGGCCGGGGAGCTGTTTTTT.

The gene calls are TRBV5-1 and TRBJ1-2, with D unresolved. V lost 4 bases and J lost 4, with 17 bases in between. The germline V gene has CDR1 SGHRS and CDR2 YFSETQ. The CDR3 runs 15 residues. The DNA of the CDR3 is TGCGCCAGCAGCCCGTCTATCGAACCGGGCTATGGCTACACCTTC. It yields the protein CASSPSIEPGYGYTF.

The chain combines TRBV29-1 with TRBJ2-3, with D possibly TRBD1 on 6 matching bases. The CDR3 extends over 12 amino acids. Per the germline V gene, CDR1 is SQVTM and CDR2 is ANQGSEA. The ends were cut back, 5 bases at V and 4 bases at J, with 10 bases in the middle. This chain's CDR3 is CSVSRGSDTQYF. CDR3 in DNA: TGCAGCGTTTCCAGGGGTTCAGATACGCAGTATTTT.

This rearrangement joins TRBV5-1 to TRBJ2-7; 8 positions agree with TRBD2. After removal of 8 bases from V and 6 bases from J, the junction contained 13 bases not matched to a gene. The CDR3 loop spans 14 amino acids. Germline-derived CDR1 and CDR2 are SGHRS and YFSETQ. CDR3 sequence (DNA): TGCGCCAGTAGAAGCGGCGGGGGGAGCGGCGAGCAGTACTTC. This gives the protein CASRSGGGSGEQYF.

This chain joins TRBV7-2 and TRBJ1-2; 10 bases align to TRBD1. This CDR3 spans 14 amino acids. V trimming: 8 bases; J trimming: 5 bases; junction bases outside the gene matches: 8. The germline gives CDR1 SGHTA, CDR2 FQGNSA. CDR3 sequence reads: CASRLVDRGYGYTF. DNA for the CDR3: TGTGCCAGCCGACTGGTGGACAGGGGGTATGGCTACACCTTC.

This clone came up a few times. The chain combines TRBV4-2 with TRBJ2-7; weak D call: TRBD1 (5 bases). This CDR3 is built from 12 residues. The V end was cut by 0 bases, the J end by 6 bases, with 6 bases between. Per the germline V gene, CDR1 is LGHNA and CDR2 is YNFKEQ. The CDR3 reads CASSQEGPEQYF. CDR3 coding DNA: TGTGCCAGCAGCCAAGAGGGGCCCGAGCAGTACTTC.

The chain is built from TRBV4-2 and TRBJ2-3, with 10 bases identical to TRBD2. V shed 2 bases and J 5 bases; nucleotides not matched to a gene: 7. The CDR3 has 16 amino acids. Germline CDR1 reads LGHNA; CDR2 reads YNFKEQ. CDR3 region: CASSQQASGSLDTQYF. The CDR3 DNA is TGTGCCAGCAGCCAACAAGCTAGCGGGAGCTTAGATACGCAGTATTTT.

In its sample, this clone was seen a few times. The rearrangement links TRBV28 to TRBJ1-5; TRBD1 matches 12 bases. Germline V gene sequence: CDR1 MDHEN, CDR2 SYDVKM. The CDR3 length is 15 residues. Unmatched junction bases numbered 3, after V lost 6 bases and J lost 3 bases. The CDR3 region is CASSGTGGSNQPQHF. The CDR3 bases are TGTGCCAGCAGCGGGACAGGGGGCTCCAATCAGCCCCAGCATTTT.